This note documents a single TCR beta chain sequence. This clonotype was counted ten times or more. This clone's antigen is unknown. Base-call qualities are not available, and no considerably larger clone is one nucleotide away. These data come from a study of spatial heterogeneity in lung cancer (dated by TCRdb to about 2019). As for the study more broadly: Beta-chain transcripts were consistently detected in greater numbers than alpha-chain transcripts, which likely reflects a higher abundance of beta-chain transcripts. In non-small cell lung cancer, the study made a quantitative comparison of TCR alpha and beta repertoires among multiple tumor regions, matched nontumor lung and blood. TCR repertoire features were related to nonsynonymous mutation counts determined by whole-exome sequencing of tumor tissue. In the raw uncorrected reads, each unique combination of TCR and UMI appeared more than ten times on average. In tumor regions, TCR transcript counts showed a strong correlation with a T cell transcriptional module score derived from matched bulk RNA-seq. At surgery, both alpha and beta chains were TCR-sequenced in 220 tumor regions, some 64 matched nontumor lung samples and a few dozen PBMC samples.

The sample's time point, from its label and the paper: sample taken at primary tumor resection. Samples were obtained from approximately 77 patients with early-stage, untreated non-small cell lung cancer from the lung TRACERx cohort. TCR sequencing used whole RNA extracted from tumor and nontumor lung tissue, or from cryopreserved PBMC samples, without cell sorting. Patients were selected for TCR sequencing only if sufficient RNA was available from at least two tumor regions. Before being selected, tumor and adjacent nontumor lung specimens were reviewed by a lung pathologist. The method behind the library was 5' RACE. The sequencing machine was a NextSeq 500. The TCR library protocol attached a unique molecular identifier to each TCR cDNA molecule to allow correction of PCR and sequencing errors. On the authors' methods: TCR identification, UMI-based error correction and CDR3 extraction were performed with Decombinator tools. Expanded TCRs were defined as those above a frequency of 2 per 1,000, corresponding to the top 1% of the tumor frequency distribution. Expanded tumor TCRs statistically deemed absent (corrected P<0.05) from at least one tumor region were classed as regional, and all other expanded tumor TCRs were classed as ubiquitous. Renyi diversity was calculated using the R vegan package after each repertoire was subsampled 100 times to 5,000 TCRs. CDR3 similarity networks were constructed using string-kernel similarity of amino acid triplets, with links drawn between CDR3s whose pairwise similarity was above 0.82. TCRdb passed the public sequencing reads through fastp at Q25 and MiXCR, retaining productive beta sequences. Each entry is one CDR3 protein sequence, shown with its most common DNA and genes. The V and J calls here are based on TCRdb, not the publication. The sample table shows a few thousand distinct CDR3 sequences, and roughly 7.7% are seen once. The ten largest clones take up 25% to 30% of the sample.

Study-wide conclusions, independent of this receptor: The tumor nonsynonymous mutation count correlated with the number of expanded alpha and beta TCRs within the tumor. Counts of ubiquitous and regional expanded TCRs were found to correlate with counts of ubiquitous and regional nonsynonymous mutations, respectively. TCR-seq coverage of tumor T cells was estimated at only roughly 6.5% for alpha chains and 12% to 15% for beta chains. Confirming at a functional level the hypothesis that regional TCRs recognize regional mutations was considered to require additional single-cell paired TCR alpha and beta sequencing.

CDR3 length: 14 amino acids, cysteine to phenylalanine. Left in the record is the CDR3 DNA by itself, 42 bases read in frame from the first base. V loses 7 bases of germline sequence and J loses 0 bases, and the interval between the two ends is 9 bases. The sequence was collected from a female donor with early-stage non-small cell lung cancer. The material sequenced was lung tumor tissue, taken at surgery. This chain is built from TRBV12-3 or TRBV12-4 and TRBJ1-4, with the D gene not clear enough to name. Read as DNA, the sequence is TGTGCCAGCACCTTCAGCGCAACTAATGAAAAACTGTTTTTT. The translation is CASTFSATNEKLFF.